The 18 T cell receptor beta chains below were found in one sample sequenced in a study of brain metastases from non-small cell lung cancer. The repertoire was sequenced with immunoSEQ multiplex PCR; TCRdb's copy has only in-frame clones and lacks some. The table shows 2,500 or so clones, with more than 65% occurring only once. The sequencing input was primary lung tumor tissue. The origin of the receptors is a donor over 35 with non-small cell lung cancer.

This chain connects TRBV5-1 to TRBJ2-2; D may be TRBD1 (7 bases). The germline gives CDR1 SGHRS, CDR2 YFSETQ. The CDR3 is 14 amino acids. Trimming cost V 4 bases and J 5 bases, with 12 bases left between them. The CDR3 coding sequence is TGCGCCAGCAGCGCGGGGACAGCTACCGGGGAGCTGTTTTTT. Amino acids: CASSAGTATGELFF.

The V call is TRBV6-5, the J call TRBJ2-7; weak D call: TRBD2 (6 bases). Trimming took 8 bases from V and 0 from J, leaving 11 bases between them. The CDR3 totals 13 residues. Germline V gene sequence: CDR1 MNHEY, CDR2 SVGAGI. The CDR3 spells CASGTSTSYEQYF. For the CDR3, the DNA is TGTGCCAGCGGGACTTCTACCTCCTACGAGCAGTACTTC.

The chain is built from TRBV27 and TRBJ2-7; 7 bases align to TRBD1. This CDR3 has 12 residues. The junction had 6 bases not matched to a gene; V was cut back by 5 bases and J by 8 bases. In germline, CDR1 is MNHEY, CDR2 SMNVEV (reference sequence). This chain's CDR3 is CASSPGDSQQYF. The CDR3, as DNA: TGTGCCAGCAGTCCCGGGGACAGCCAGCAGTACTTC.

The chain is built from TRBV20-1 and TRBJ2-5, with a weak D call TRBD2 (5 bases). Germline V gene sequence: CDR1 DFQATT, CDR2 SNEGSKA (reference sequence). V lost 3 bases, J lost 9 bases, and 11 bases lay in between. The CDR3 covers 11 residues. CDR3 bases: TGCAGTGCTAGTGAGGAGGCGTCCCAGTACTTC. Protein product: CSASEEASQYF.

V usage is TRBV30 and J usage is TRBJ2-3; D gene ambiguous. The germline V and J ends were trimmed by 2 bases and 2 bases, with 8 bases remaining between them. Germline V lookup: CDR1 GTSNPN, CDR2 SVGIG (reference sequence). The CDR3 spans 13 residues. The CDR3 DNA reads TGTGCCTGGAGTTCTACTACCACAGATACGCAGTATTTT. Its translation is CAWSSTTTDTQYF.

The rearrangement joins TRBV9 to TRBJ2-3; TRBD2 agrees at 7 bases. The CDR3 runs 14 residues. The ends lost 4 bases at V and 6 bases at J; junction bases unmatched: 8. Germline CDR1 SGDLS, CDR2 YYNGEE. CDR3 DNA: TGTGCCAGCAGCCCCCAGATAGCGGGTGATACGCAGTATTTT. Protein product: CASSPQIAGDTQYF. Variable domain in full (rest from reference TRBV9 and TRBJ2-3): DSGVTQTPKHLITATGQRVTLRCSPRSGDLSVYWYQQSLDQGLQFLIQYYNGEERAKGNILERFSAQQFPDLHSELNLSSLELGDSALYFCASSPQIAGDTQYFGPGTRLTVL.

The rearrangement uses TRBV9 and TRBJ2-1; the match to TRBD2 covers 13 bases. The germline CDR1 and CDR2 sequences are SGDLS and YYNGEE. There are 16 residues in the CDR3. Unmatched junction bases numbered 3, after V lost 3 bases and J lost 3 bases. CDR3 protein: CASSEGLAGLYNEQFF. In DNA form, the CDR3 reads TGTGCCAGCAGCGAGGGACTAGCGGGACTCTACAATGAGCAGTTCTTC.

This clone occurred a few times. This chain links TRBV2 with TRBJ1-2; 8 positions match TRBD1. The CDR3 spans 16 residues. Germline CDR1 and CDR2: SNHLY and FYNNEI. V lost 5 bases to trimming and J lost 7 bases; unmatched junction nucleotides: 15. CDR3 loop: CASSYPGQALLGGYTF. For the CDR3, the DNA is TGTGCCAGCAGTTACCCGGGACAGGCCCTTCTGGGTGGCTACACCTTC. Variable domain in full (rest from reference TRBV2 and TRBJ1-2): EPEVTQTPSHQVTQMGQEVILRCVPISNHLYFYWYRQILGQKVEFLVSFYNNEISEKSEIFDDQFSVERPDGSNFTLKIRSTKLEDSAMYFCASSYPGQALLGGYTFGSGTRLTVV.

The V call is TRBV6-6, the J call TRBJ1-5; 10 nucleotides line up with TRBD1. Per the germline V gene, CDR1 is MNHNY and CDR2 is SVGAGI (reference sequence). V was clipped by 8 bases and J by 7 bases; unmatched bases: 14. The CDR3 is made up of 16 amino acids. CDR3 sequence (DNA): TGTGCCAGCGTTTCGGGGGGACAGGGGCATCAACAGCCCCAGCATTTT. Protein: CASVSGGQGHQQPQHF.

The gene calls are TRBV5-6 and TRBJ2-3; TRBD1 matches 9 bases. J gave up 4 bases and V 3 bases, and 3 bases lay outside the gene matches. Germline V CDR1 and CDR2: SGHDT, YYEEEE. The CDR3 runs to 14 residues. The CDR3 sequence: CASSWDRVSDTQYF. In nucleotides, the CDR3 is TGTGCCAGCAGCTGGGACAGGGTCTCAGATACGCAGTATTTT.

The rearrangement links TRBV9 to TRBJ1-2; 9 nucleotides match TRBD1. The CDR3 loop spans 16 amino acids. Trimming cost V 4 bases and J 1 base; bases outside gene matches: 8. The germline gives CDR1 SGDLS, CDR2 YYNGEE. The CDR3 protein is CASSNPGQGLNYGYTF. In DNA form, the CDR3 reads TGTGCCAGCAGCAACCCGGGACAGGGTCTTAACTATGGCTACACCTTC.

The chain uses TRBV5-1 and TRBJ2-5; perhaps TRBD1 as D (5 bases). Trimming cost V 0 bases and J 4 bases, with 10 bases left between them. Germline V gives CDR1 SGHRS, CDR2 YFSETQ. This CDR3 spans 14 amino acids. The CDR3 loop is CASSLGSRAETQYF. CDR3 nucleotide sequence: TGCGCCAGCAGCTTGGGGTCCAGGGCAGAGACCCAGTACTTC.

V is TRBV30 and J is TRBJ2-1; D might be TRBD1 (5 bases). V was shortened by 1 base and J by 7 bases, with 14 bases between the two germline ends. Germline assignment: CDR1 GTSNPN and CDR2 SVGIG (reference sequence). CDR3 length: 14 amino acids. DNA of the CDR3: TGTGCCTGGAGTGCTGGGGCGCTAGGAAATGAGCAGTTCTTC. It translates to CAWSAGALGNEQFF.

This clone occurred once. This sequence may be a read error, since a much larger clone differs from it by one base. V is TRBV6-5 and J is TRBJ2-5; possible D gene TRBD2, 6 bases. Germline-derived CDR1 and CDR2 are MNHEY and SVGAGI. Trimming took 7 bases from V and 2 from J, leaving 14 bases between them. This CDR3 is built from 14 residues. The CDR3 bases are TGTGCCAGCAATATTAGCGGTTTTCAAGAGACCCAGTACTTC. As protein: CASNISGFQETQYF.

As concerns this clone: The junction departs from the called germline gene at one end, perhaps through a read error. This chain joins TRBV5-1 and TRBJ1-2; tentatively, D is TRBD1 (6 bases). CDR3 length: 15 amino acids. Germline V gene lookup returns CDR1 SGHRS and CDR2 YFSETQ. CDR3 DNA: TGCGCCAGTAGCTTGGGGCTGAACAGGGAATATGGCTACACCTTC. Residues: CASSLGLNREYGYTF.

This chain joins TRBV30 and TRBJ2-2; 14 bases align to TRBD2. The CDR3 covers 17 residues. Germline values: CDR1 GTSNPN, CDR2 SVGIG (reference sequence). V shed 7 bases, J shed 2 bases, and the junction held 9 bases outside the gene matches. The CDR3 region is CASPRGLAGVNTGELFF. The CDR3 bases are TGTGCCTCCCCTAGGGGACTAGCGGGAGTAAACACCGGGGAGCTGTTTTTT.

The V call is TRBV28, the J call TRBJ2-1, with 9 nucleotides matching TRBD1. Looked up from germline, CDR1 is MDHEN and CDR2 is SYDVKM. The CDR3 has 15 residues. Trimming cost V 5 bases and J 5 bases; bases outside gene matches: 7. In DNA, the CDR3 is TGTGCCAGCAGTCCGGACAGGGGTAAAAACAATGAGCAGTTCTTC. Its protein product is CASSPDRGKNNEQFF.

CDR3 amino acids: CASSVSGTAIYEQYF. The CDR3 coding sequence is TGTGCCAGCAGCGTCTCCGGGACAGCGATCTACGAGCAGTACTTC. The genes are TRBV5-4 and TRBJ2-7; 7 bases map to TRBD1. J gave up 3 bases and V 4 bases, and 10 bases lay outside the gene matches. The CDR3 has 15 amino acids. Germline V lookup: CDR1 SGHNT, CDR2 YYREEE (reference sequence).